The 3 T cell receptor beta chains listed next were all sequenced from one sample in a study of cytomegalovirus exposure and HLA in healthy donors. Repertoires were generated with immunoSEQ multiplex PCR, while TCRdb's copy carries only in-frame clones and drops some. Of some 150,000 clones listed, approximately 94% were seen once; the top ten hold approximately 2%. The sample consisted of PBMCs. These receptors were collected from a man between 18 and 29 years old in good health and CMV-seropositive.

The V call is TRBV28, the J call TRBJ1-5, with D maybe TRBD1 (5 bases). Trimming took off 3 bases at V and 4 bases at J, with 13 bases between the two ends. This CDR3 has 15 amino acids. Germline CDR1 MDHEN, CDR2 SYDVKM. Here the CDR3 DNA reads TGTGCCAGCAGTTTGGCCCCGACAGCGAATCAGCCCCAGCATTTT. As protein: CASSLAPTANQPQHF.

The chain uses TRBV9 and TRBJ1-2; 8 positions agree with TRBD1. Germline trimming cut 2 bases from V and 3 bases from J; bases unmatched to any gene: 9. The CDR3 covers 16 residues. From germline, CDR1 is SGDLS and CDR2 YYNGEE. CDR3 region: CASSVKDRAYDYGYTF. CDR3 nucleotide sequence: TGTGCCAGCAGCGTCAAGGACAGGGCGTATGACTATGGCTACACCTTC.

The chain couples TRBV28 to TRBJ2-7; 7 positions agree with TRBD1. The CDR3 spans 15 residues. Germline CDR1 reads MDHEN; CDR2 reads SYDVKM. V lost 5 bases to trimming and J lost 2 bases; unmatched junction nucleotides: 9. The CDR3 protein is CASSTIGDRTYEQYF. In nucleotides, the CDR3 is TGTGCCAGCAGTACCATTGGGGACAGAACCTACGAGCAGTACTTC.